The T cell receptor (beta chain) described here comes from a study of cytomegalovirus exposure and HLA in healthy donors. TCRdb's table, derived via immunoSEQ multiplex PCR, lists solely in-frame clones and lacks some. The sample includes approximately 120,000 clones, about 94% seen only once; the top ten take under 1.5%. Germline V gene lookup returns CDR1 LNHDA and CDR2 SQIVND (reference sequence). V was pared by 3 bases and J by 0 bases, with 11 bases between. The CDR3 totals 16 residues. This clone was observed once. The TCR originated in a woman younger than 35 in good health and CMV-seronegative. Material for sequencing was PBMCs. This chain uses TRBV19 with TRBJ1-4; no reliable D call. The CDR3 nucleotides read TGTGCCAGTAGTATTTCAACCCTAGCAACTAATGAAAAACTGTTTTTT. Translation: CASSISTLATNEKLFF.